The TCR beta chain under discussion was sequenced for a study of cytomegalovirus exposure and HLA in healthy donors. Whole-study context: Among the approximately 420 donors who were genotyped, about 80% fell in the genetic ancestry cluster that is associated with self-reported Caucasian donors. Study-level findings and limits: Sequence variants that were highly shared formed a cluster that was likely a sequencing artifact. In an earlier analysis, most TCR beta V segments were productive about 87% or about 30% of the time.

For this clone: Its specificity is not known.

V shed 0 bases and J shed 4 bases, with 12 bases lying between them. Per the germline V gene, CDR1 is WNHNN and CDR2 is SYGVQD (reference sequence). The CDR3 loop spans 15 amino acids. 13 Jbeta primers and 60 Vbeta primers were used for the PCR. Profiling relied on immunoSEQ multiplex PCR, and the TCRdb table lists in-frame clones only, not all of them. The sample shows about 120,000 clones, around three quarters of them seen only once. The J gene is TRBJ2-5, the V gene TRBV10-1; D is uncertain. Sequenced sample: PBMCs. The receptor's source is a man aged 25-40 years in good health and CMV-seropositive. CDR3: CASSESAGTAETQYF. In DNA, the CDR3 is TGCGCCAGCAGTGAGTCCGCAGGAACAGCAGAGACCCAGTACTTC.